The 21 T cell receptor beta chains below all came from one sample that was sequenced in a study of blood T cell repertoires in COVID-19. Assay used: immunoSEQ multiplex PCR; TCRdb lists only in-frame clones, some missing. The table includes around 76,000 clones, around 80% detected once. Input material: peripheral blood. The origin of the receptors is a man aged 45-60 years with COVID-19, enrolled during active disease.

The sample holds many counts of this clone. The genes are TRBV2 and TRBJ2-6; TRBD2 agrees at 8 bases. J lost 4 bases, V lost 6 bases, and 8 bases had no gene match. Germline CDR1 reads SNHLY; CDR2 reads FYNNEI. This CDR3 comprises 16 residues. The CDR3 is CASRPAGDSGANVLTF. DNA for the CDR3: TGTGCCAGCAGACCAGCGGGAGACTCCGGGGCCAACGTCCTGACTTTC. The full variable domain, in which reference TRBV2 and TRBJ2-6 provide the parts outside the CDR3, is EPEVTQTPSHQVTQMGQEVILRCVPISNHLYFYWYRQILGQKVEFLVSFYNNEISEKSEIFDDQFSVERPDGSNFTLKIRSTKLEDSAMYFCASRPAGDSGANVLTFGAGSRLTVL.

The chain couples TRBV7-2 to TRBJ2-5; TRBD2 aligns across 11 bases. From germline, CDR1 is SGHTA and CDR2 FQGNSA. Trimming took 1 base from V and 5 from J; bases not matched to a gene: 15. This CDR3 comprises 19 residues. The CDR3 loop is CASSLGLAGGMGKGETQYF. DNA of the CDR3: TGTGCCAGCAGCTTAGGTCTAGCGGGAGGTATGGGAAAAGGGGAGACCCAGTACTTC.

The chain combines TRBV5-4 with TRBJ2-7; 7 nucleotides line up with TRBD1. Germline V gene lookup returns CDR1 SGHNT and CDR2 YYREEE (reference sequence). The V and J ends lost 3 bases and 3 bases, in that order; junction bases with no gene match: 3. This CDR3 has 13 amino acids. The CDR3 DNA follows: TGTGCCAGCAGCTCTTGGGACAGCTACGAGCAGTACTTC. It is translated as CASSSWDSYEQYF.

This chain connects TRBV28 to TRBJ2-7; TRBD1 agrees at 8 bases. The CDR3 contains 15 residues. Germline V CDR1 and CDR2: MDHEN, SYDVKM. V trimming: 3 bases; J trimming: 2 bases; junction bases outside the gene matches: 6. In DNA, the CDR3 is TGTGCCAGCAGTTTCCCGGACAGGGCTACCTACGAGCAGTACTTC. It specifies CASSFPDRATYEQYF.

V and J are TRBV27 and TRBJ2-3; 13 positions agree with TRBD2. The CDR3 length is 15 residues. Looked up from germline, CDR1 is MNHEY and CDR2 is SMNVEV (reference sequence). The V gene end was trimmed by 7 bases and the J gene end by 6 bases; junction bases not matched to a gene: 7. The CDR3 nucleotides read TGTGCCAGCACCAGGGGACTAGCGGGAAAGGATACGCAGTATTTT. Translation: CASTRGLAGKDTQYF.

The chain couples TRBV7-9 to TRBJ2-3; D is perhaps TRBD2 (5 bases). The germline V gene encodes CDR1 SEHNR and CDR2 FQNEAQ (reference sequence). The CDR3 loop spans 15 amino acids. Trimming cost V 5 bases and J 4 bases, with 16 bases left between them. DNA of the CDR3: TGTGCCAGCAGCCCTACGACGAGGGCCGCAGATACGCAGTATTTT. Translated, it gives CASSPTTRAADTQYF. Full variable domain (remainder filled in from reference TRBV7-9 and TRBJ2-3): DTGVSQNPRHKITKRGQNVTFRCDPISEHNRLYWYRQTLGQGPEFLTYFQNEAQLEKSRLLSDRFSAERPKGSFSTLEIQRTEQGDSAMYLCASSPTTRAADTQYFGPGTRLTVL.

The chain couples TRBV28 to TRBJ1-4; 7 bases line up with TRBD1. V lost 1 base and J lost 7; bases outside the gene matches: 6. The V gene's germline CDR1 is MDHEN and CDR2 SYDVKM. The CDR3 is made up of 15 amino acids. CDR3 sequence reads: CASSLSGGGSEKLFF. The CDR3 nucleotides are TGTGCCAGCAGTTTATCGGGAGGGGGCAGTGAAAAACTGTTTTTT. The full variable domain, its missing parts supplied by reference TRBV28 and TRBJ1-4, is DVKVTQSSRYLVKRTGEKVFLECVQDMDHENMFWYRQDPGLGLRLIYFSYDVKMKEKGDIPEGYSVSREKKERFSLILESASTNQTSMYLCASSLSGGGSEKLFFGSGTQLSVL.

This rearrangement joins TRBV3-1 (or the pseudogene TRBV3-2) to TRBJ1-1; no reliable D call. Germline V CDR1 and CDR2: LGHDT, YNNKEL (reference sequence). Trimming pared 1 base from V and 8 bases from J, leaving 14 bases between. CDR3 length: 14 residues. The CDR3 sequence: CASSQGPTNGEAFF. CDR3 DNA sequence: TGTGCCAGCAGCCAAGGGCCAACTAACGGGGAAGCTTTCTTT.

The rearrangement joins TRBV24-1 to TRBJ2-3; the match to TRBD2 covers 7 bases. V lost 3 bases, J lost 4 bases, and 3 bases stayed unmatched. The CDR3 covers 14 residues. Germline V gene sequence: CDR1 KGHDR, CDR2 SFDVKD. CDR3: CATSDTRGADTQYF. The CDR3 DNA is TGTGCCACCAGTGATACCCGGGGGGCAGATACGCAGTATTTT.

V usage is TRBV30 and J usage is TRBJ1-2, with 7 bases lining up with TRBD1. This CDR3 is 13 amino acids long. Germline V lookup: CDR1 GTSNPN, CDR2 SVGIG (reference sequence). With 3 bases clipped from V and 2 bases from J, the junction kept 3 bases outside the gene matches. This CDR3 reads CAWRAQGNYGYTF. The CDR3 bases are TGTGCCTGGAGGGCACAGGGGAACTATGGCTACACCTTC.

The chain employs TRBV18 and TRBJ2-3; D not resolved. Trimming shortened V by 1 base and J by 2 bases, and 4 bases separated the two germline ends. The CDR3 is 13 residues long. The germline V gene has CDR1 KGHSH and CDR2 LQKENI. CDR3 protein: CASSPLDTDTQYF. The CDR3 DNA sequence: TGTGCCAGCTCACCACTAGACACAGATACGCAGTATTTT.

The chain couples TRBV3-1 (or the pseudogene TRBV3-2) to TRBJ2-1; 11 bases align to TRBD2. Trimming cost V 6 bases and J 8 bases; bases outside gene matches: 9. The CDR3 covers 15 residues. CDR1 and CDR2 from the germline V gene are LGHDT and YNNKEL (reference sequence). Here the CDR3 DNA reads TGTGCCAGCAGTTGGCTAGCGGGAGGTCGCGATGAGCAGTTCTTC. Translation gives CASSWLAGGRDEQFF.

The J gene is TRBJ1-2, the V gene TRBV27, with a weak D call TRBD1 (5 bases). The CDR3 is 15 residues long. V was clipped by 6 bases and J by 8 bases, with 22 bases between them. CDR1 MNHEY and CDR2 SMNVEV come from the germline V gene (reference sequence). The CDR3 loop is CASSRGGAMGVGYTF. The CDR3 nucleotides are TGTGCCAGCAGCCGGGGCGGGGCGATGGGGGTAGGCTACACCTTC.

This chain links TRBV7-3 with TRBJ2-3, with 8 bases fitting TRBD1. The ends lost 3 bases at V and 0 bases at J; junction bases unmatched: 2. The length of the CDR3 is 15 residues. Germline CDR1 is SGHTA and CDR2 is FQGTGA. The CDR3 DNA sequence: TGTGCCAGCAGCTTGACAGGGGCTAGCACAGATACGCAGTATTTT. This sequence encodes CASSLTGASTDTQYF.

This chain uses TRBV5-6 with TRBJ2-2; D possibly corresponds to TRBD1 (5 bases). With 4 bases removed from V and 6 bases from J, the gap between germline ends came to 25 bases. The CDR3 is 18 residues long. CDR1 and CDR2 (germline): SGHDT, YYEEEE. Written as DNA, the CDR3 is TGTGCCAGCAGCAAAGGGGCAGGGAAGTTTGTAGTCCCCGGGGAGCTGTTTTTT. Translating gives CASSKGAGKFVVPGELFF.

The V and J genes are TRBV28 and TRBJ2-7; the D gene is possibly TRBD1 (6 bases). Germline V gene lookup returns CDR1 MDHEN and CDR2 SYDVKM. V shed 7 bases and J shed 4 bases, with 17 bases lying between them. This CDR3 is 14 amino acids long. The CDR3 here is CASTIQGSVYEQYF. CDR3 coding DNA: TGTGCCAGCACCATACAGGGTTCTGTATACGAGCAGTACTTC.

This chain joins TRBV7-2 and TRBJ1-2; 8 nucleotides agree with TRBD1. V lost 4 bases, J lost 3 bases, and 4 bases stayed unmatched. Germline loops: CDR1 SGHTA, CDR2 FQGNSA. The CDR3 contains 14 residues. CDR3 DNA sequence: TGTGCCAGCAGCTCGCAGGGGGCTTACTATGGCTACACCTTC. Translating it yields CASSSQGAYYGYTF.

V and J are TRBV9 and TRBJ2-7; D is undetermined. Trimming left V 2 bases short and J 0 bases short, with 9 bases between. This CDR3 is built from 14 residues. Per germline, CDR1 SGDLS and CDR2 YYNGEE. CDR3 loop: CASSVLSSSYEQYF. The CDR3 DNA sequence: TGTGCCAGCAGCGTTCTAAGTAGCTCCTACGAGCAGTACTTC.

The chain couples TRBV5-4 to TRBJ1-1; 8 bases match TRBD1. This CDR3 region has 15 residues. The V segment lost 4 bases and the J segment 2 bases; nucleotides outside the gene matches: 7. Germline values: CDR1 SGHNT, CDR2 YYREEE (reference sequence). CDR3: CASSPPGQGNTEAFF. CDR3 sequence (DNA): TGTGCCAGCAGCCCACCCGGACAGGGAAACACTGAAGCTTTCTTT.

The rearrangement uses TRBV10-1 and TRBJ1-6, with 9 positions matching TRBD1. CDR1 and CDR2 from the germline V gene are WNHNN and SYGVQD (reference sequence). This CDR3 has 14 amino acids. The J segment lost 7 bases and the V segment lost 5 bases, leaving 3 bases of the junction unmatched. The CDR3 DNA follows: TGCGCCAGCAGTCCGGGGACAGGGAATTCACCCCTCCACTTT. It codes for CASSPGTGNSPLHF.

The rearrangement uses TRBV4-1 and TRBJ2-7; 11 nucleotides match TRBD2. In germline, CDR1 is MGHRA, CDR2 YSYEKL. CDR3 length equals 14 residues. Trimming at V came to 6 bases and at J to 3 bases, leaving 4 bases not matched to a gene. The chain's CDR3 is CASRPGLADYEQYF. The CDR3 DNA sequence: TGCGCCAGCAGGCCGGGACTAGCGGACTACGAGCAGTACTTC.